Listed below are T cell receptor beta chains from one sample, sequenced in a study of neoadjuvant anti-PD-1 for oral cavity cancer. Produced via immunoSEQ multiplex PCR; TCRdb's table is partial and in-frame only. The sample shows roughly 60,000 clones, more than 65% of them seen only once. The sample consisted of PBMCs, taken before nivolumab (anti-PD-1) treatment. Receptors were obtained from a person aged 35-79 years with oral cavity squamous cell carcinoma. The CDR3 runs from the conserved cysteine through the conserved F or W. Fields, in order: D gene, V gene, clone size, J gene, CDR3 DNA, CDR3 protein. A D gene is named only where the DNA matches it firmly. Clone sizes are given selectively: once, few, many, or a class where the clone is expanded.

NA	TRBV5-1	NA	TRBJ1-2	TGCGCCAGCGGGGAGACAGGCTATGGCTACACCTTC	CASGETGYGYTF
NA	TRBV5-1	few	TRBJ2-3	TGCGCCAGCAGCTTGTCAGATACGCAGTATTTT	CASSLSDTQYF
NA	TRBV5-1	once	TRBJ1-2	TGCGCCAGCAGCATGTCGGACAGCTATGGCTACACCTTC	CASSMSDSYGYTF
NA	TRBV27	NA	TRBJ1-5	TGTGCCAGCAGTTTATTAGGGAGCAATCAGCCCCAGCATTTT	CASSLLGSNQPQHF
TRBD1	TRBV10-3	NA	TRBJ1-1	TGTGCCATCAGGAAACAGGGGGGCAACACTGAAGCTTTCTTT	CAIRKQGGNTEAFF
NA	TRBV7-6	NA	TRBJ1-3	TGTGCCAGCAGCTTAGGGGCCACTGGGGCCCCTGGAAACACCATATATTTT	CASSLGATGAPGNTIYF
TRBD1	TRBV5-1	NA	TRBJ2-4	TGCGCCAGCAGCAACGCCGGGACAGGGGTGAACATTCAGTACTTC	CASSNAGTGVNIQYF
NA	TRBV27	NA	TRBJ1-1	TGTGCCAGCAGTTTCCGGGGCCAACTACTGAATACCAAAGGGACTGAAGCTTTCTTT	CASSFRGQLLNTKGTEAFF
TRBD2	TRBV5-6	NA	TRBJ2-4	TGTGCCAGCGGGAGGGGCCGGGCCAAAAACATTCAGTACTTC	CASGRGRAKNIQYF
NA	TRBV2	many	TRBJ1-2	TGTGCCAGCAGGAGGGACACCTATGGCTACACCTTC	CASRRDTYGYTF
NA	TRBV19	NA	TRBJ2-6	TGTGCCAGCAGGGACTTTGCCACCTCTGGGGCCAACGTCCTGACTTTC	CASRDFATSGANVLTF
NA	TRBV18	NA	TRBJ1-1	TGTGCCAGCTCACCCCCTCGGGGGCTGAACACTGAAGCTTTCTTT	CASSPPRGLNTEAFF
NA	TRBV5-6	NA	TRBJ1-2	TGTGCCAGCAGCCCCCCTCGGAGGGCTTCCTATGGCTACACCTTC	CASSPPRRASYGYTF
TRBD1	TRBV10-3	NA	TRBJ2-7	TGTGCCATCAGAGAAACCGGACAGGGCCCCTACGAGCAGTACTTC	CAIRETGQGPYEQYF
NA	TRBV11-3	NA	TRBJ2-2	TGTGCCAGCAGCGCCCGACTTGACACCGGGGAGCTGTTTTTT	CASSARLDTGELFF
TRBD1	TRBV7-7	NA	TRBJ2-7	TGTGCTAGCAGCACGGGACAGGGAAACGAGCAGTACTTC	CASSTGQGNEQYF
NA	TRBV14	NA	TRBJ2-3	TGTGCCAGCAGCCAAGGTACCAAGATCGTATATTTT	CASSQGTKIVYF
NA	TRBV7-8	few	TRBJ1-3	TGTGCCAGCAGCTTATTTGGGACTACTGGAAACACCATATATTTT	CASSLFGTTGNTIYF
NA	TRBV29-1	many	TRBJ2-2	TGCAGCAAACTCAACGGGACCGAGGCGAACACCGGGGAGCTGTTTTTT	CSKLNGTEANTGELFF
NA	TRBV6-5	few	TRBJ2-2	TGTGCCAGCAGAAGACAATCGAACACCGGGGAGCTGTTTTTT	CASRRQSNTGELFF
NA	TRBV28	NA	TRBJ1-5	TGTGCCAGCAGTTACGGGTTGAGGGGCAATCAGCCCCAGCATTTT	CASSYGLRGNQPQHF
NA	TRBV19	NA	TRBJ1-5	TGTGCCAGTAGCAATCCGCACAGGGTTGGAGATCAGCCCCAGCATTTT	CASSNPHRVGDQPQHF
NA	TRBV27	NA	TRBJ2-1	TGTGCCAGCAGTTTGCGAAGGGGCGGGGAGCAGTTCTTC	CASSLRRGGEQFF
NA	TRBV6-6	NA	TRBJ2-3	TGTGCCAGCAGTTCGGGGACTTCCACAGATACGCAGTATTTT	CASSSGTSTDTQYF
TRBD2	TRBV7-9	NA	TRBJ2-7	TGTGCCAGCAGCTTCGGACTAGCAGCGGGGGACGAGCAGTACTTC	CASSFGLAAGDEQYF
NA	TRBV5-1	few	TRBJ1-1	TGCGCCAGCAGCTTGTGGCCCCAGGACACTGAAGCTTTCTTT	CASSLWPQDTEAFF
NA	TRBV7-9	NA	TRBJ1-1	TGTGCCAGCAGCTTAGTTGGGCAGAATGGGGCTTTCTTT	CASSLVGQNGAFF
NA	TRBV29-1	NA	TRBJ1-1	TGCAGCGATGGACAGAGGAACACTGAAGCTTTCTTT	CSDGQRNTEAFF
NA	TRBV2	NA	TRBJ1-1	TGTGCCAGCACCGAGCAGGGGTCGGTAACTGAAGCTTTCTTT	CASTEQGSVTEAFF
NA	TRBV7-3	NA	TRBJ2-1	TGTGCCAGCAGCTTAAACCCTCCCCTGCGGCTAGAGCACGAGCAGTTCTTC	CASSLNPPLRLEHEQFF
TRBD1	TRBV10-2	NA	TRBJ2-2	TGCGCCAGCAGGGGGGGAGGGGACAGGGTTCTGTTTTTT	CASRGGGDRVLFF
NA	TRBV11-2	NA	TRBJ1-5	TGTGCCAGCAGCTTAGGGGGAGCGCTCAATCAGCCCCAGCATTTT	CASSLGGALNQPQHF
NA	TRBV7-2	NA	TRBJ2-1	TGTGCCAGCAGCTTCTCACGTATCGGCGAGCAGTTCTTC	CASSFSRIGEQFF
NA	TRBV27	NA	TRBJ2-1	TGTGCCAGCAGTACGATAAACACTAACAATGAGCAGTTCTTC	CASSTINTNNEQFF
NA	TRBV11-2	once	TRBJ2-5	TGTGCCAGCAGCCCGGGACTTAAAGAGACCCAGTACTTC	CASSPGLKETQYF
TRBD2	TRBV10-3	NA	TRBJ2-7	TGTGCCCTCGGGGCGGGGGGCGCCTACGAGCAGTACTTC	CALGAGGAYEQYF
TRBD2	TRBV7-8	NA	TRBJ2-2	TGTGCCAGCAGCCTCTTCCCGACTAGCGGGGAACTCGGGGAGCTGTTTTTT	CASSLFPTSGELGELFF
NA	TRBV30	NA	TRBJ1-2	NA	CAWSVGGGSNF
NA	TRBV5-1	NA	TRBJ1-2	TGCGCCAGCAGCTCTGGACAGAACTATGGCTACACCTTC	CASSSGQNYGYTF